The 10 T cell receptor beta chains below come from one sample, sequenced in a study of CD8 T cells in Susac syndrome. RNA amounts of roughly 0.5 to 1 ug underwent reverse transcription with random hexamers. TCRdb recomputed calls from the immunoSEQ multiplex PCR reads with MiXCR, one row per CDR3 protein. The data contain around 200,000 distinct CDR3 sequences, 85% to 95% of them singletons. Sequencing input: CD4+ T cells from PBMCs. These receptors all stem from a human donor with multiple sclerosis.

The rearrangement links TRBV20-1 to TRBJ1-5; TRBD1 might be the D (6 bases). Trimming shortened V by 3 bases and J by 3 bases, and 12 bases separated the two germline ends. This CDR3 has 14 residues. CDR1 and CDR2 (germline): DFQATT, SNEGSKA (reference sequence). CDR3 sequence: CSASQQGLNQPQHF. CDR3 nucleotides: TGCAGTGCTAGCCAACAGGGACTCAATCAGCCCCAGCATTTT.

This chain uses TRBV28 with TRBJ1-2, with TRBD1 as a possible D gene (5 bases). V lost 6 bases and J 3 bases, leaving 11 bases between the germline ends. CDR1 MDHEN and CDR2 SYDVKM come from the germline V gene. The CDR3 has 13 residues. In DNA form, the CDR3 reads TGTGCCAGCAGATACGGACAACACTATGGCTACACCTTC. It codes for CASRYGQHYGYTF.

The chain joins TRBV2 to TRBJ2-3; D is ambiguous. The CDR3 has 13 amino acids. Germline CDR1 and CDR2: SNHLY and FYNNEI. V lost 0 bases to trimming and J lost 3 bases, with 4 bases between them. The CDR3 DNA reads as TGTGCCAGCAGTGAAGCGGGGACAGATACGCAGTATTTT. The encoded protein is CASSEAGTDTQYF.

The DNA for the CDR3 is TGTGCCAGCTCACCGGGACAGCCGATATACGAGCAGTACGTC. Amino acids: CASSPGQPIYEQYV. The rearrangement uses TRBV18 and TRBJ2-7; 7 bases map to TRBD1. The CDR3 has 14 amino acids. Trimming took 3 bases from V and 4 from J; bases not matched to a gene: 6. The germline gives CDR1 KGHSH, CDR2 LQKENI.

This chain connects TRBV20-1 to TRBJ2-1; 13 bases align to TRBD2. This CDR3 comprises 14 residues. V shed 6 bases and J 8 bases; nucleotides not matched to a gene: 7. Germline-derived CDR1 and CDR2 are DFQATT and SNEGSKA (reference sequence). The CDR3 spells CSAIGLAGVDEQFF. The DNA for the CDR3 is TGCAGTGCGATCGGACTAGCGGGGGTGGATGAGCAGTTCTTC.

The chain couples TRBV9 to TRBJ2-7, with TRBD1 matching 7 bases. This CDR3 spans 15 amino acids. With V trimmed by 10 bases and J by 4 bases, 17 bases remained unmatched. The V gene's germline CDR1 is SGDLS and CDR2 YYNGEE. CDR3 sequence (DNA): TGTGCCCGAGCAGTAGTTGAGGGACAGTCGTACGAGCAGTACGTC. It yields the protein CARAVVEGQSYEQYV.

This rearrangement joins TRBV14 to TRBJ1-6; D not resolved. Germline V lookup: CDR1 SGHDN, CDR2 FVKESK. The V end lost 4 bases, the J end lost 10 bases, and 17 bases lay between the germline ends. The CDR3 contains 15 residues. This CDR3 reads CASSPTLIQRSPLHF. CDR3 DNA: TGTGCCAGCAGCCCCACACTCATACAGAGATCACCCCTCCACTTT.

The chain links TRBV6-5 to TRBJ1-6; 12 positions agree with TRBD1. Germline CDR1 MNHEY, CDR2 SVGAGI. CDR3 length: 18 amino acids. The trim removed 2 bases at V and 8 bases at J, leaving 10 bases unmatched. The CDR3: CASSYGVGDRGLDSPLHF. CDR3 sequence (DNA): TGTGCCAGCAGTTACGGGGTGGGGGACAGGGGGCTAGATTCACCCCTCCACTTT.

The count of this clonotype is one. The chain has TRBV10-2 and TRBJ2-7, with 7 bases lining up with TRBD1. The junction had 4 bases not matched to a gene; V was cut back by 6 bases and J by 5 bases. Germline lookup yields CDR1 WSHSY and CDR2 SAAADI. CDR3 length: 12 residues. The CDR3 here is CASRDRSNEQYV. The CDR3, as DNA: TGCGCCAGCAGGGACAGGTCCAACGAGCAGTACGTC.

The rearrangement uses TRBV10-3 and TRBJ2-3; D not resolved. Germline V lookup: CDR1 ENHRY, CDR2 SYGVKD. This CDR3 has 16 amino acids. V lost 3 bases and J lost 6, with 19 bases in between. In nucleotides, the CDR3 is TGTGCCATCAGTGACCCCCCACCAGAACCGCGGGATACGCAGTATTTT. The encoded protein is CAISDPPPEPRDTQYF.